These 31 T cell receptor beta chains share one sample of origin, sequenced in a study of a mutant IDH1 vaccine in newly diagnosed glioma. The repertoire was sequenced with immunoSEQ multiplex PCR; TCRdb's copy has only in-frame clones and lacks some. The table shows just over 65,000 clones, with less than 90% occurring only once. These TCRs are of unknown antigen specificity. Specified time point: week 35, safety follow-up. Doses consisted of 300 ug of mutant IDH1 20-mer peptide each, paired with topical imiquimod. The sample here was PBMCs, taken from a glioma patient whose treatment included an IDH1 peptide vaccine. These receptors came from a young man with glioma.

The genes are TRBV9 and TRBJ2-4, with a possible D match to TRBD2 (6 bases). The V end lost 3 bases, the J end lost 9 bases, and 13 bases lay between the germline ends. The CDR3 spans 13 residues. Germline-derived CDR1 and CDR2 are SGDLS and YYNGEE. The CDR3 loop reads CASSAGDSGIQYF. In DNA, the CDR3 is TGTGCCAGCAGCGCTGGGGACTCCGGCATTCAGTACTTC.

The CDR3 DNA sequence: TGTGCCAGCACCAGAAGACAGGGTTACAGCACAGATACGCAGTATTTT. Translated, it gives CASTRRQGYSTDTQYF. The gene calls are TRBV6-6 and TRBJ2-3, with 7 bases fitting TRBD1. The CDR3 covers 16 residues. Germline V gene lookup returns CDR1 MNHNY and CDR2 SVGAGI (reference sequence). V shed 7 bases and J 0 bases; nucleotides not matched to a gene: 10.

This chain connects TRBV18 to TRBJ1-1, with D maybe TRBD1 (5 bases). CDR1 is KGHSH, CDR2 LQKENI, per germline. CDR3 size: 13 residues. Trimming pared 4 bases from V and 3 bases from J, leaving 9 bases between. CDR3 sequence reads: CASSRGGDTEAFF. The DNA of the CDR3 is TGTGCCAGCTCACGGGGGGGGGACACTGAAGCTTTCTTT.

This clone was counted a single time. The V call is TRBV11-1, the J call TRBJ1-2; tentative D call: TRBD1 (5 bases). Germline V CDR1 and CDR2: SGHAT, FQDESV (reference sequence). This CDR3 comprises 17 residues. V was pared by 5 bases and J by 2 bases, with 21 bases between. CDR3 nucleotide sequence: TGTGCCAGCAGCCGTACCGTGGGACTTGCCGTCAACTATGGCTACACCTTC. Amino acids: CASSRTVGLAVNYGYTF.

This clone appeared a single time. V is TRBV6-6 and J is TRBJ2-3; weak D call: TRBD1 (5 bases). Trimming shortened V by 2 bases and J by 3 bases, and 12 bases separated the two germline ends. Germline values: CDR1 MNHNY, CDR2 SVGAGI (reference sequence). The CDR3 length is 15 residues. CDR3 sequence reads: CASSYTTSGTDTQYF. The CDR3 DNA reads TGTGCCAGCAGTTACACGACCTCAGGGACAGATACGCAGTATTTT.

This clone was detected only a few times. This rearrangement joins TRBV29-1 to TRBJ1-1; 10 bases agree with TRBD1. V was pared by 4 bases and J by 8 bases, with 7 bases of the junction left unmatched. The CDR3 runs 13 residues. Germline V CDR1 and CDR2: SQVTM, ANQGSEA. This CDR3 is CSVGGTGVLEAFF. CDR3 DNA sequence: TGCAGCGTTGGTGGGACAGGGGTTTTGGAAGCTTTCTTT.

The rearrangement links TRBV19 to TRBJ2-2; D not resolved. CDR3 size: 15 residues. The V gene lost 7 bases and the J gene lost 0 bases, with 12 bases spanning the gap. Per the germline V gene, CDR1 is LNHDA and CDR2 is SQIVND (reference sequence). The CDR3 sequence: CASNGQNTNTGELFF. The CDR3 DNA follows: TGTGCCAGTAACGGCCAGAATACGAACACCGGGGAGCTGTTTTTT.

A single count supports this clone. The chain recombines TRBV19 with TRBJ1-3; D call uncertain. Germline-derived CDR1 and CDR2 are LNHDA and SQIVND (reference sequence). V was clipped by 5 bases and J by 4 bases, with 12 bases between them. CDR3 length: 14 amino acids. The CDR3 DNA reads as TGTGCCAGTAGTCCTGGTCCGGCCGGAAACACCATATATTTT. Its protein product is CASSPGPAGNTIYF.

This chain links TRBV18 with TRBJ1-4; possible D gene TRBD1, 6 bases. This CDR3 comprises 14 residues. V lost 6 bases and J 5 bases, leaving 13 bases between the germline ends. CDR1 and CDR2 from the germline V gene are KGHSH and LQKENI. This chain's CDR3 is CASSRGQLNEKLFF. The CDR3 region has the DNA TGTGCCAGCTCGCGCGGACAGCTCAATGAAAAACTGTTTTTT. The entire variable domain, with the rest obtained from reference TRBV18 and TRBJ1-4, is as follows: NAGVMQNPRHLVRRRGQEARLRCSPMKGHSHVYWYRQLPEEGLKFMVYLQKENIIDESGMPKERFSAEFPKEGPSILRIQQVVRGDSAAYFCASSRGQLNEKLFFGSGTQLSVL.

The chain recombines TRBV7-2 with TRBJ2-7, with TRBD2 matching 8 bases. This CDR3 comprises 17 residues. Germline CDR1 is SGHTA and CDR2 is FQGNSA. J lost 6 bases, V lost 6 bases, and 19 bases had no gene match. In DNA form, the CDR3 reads TGTGCCAGCAGTCCCCGGTCGGCGGGAGGCTCTGAGGTCGAGCAGTACTTC. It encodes CASSPRSAGGSEVEQYF.

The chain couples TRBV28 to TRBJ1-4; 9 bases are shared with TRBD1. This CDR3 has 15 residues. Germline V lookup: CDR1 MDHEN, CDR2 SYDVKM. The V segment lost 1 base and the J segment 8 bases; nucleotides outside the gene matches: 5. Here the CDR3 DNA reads TGTGCCAGCAGTTTATCGGGACAGGGCGGAGAAAAACTGTTTTTT. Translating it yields CASSLSGQGGEKLFF.

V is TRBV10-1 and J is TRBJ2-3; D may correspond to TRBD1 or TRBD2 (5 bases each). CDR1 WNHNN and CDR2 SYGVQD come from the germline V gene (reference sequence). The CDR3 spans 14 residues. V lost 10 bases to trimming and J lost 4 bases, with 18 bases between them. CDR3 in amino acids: CATESGGCADTQYF. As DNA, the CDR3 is TGCGCCACCGAGAGTGGGGGTTGCGCAGATACGCAGTATTTT.

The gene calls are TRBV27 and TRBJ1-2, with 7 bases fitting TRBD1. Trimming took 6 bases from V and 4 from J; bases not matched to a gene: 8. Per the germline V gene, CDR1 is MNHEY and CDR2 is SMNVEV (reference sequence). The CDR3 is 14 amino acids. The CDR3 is CASSITGVSYGYTF. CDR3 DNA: TGTGCCAGCAGCATAACAGGGGTGAGCTATGGCTACACCTTC.

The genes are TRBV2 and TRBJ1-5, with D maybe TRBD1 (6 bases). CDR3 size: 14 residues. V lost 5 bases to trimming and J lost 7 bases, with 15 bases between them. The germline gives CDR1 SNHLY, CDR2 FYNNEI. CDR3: CASSSRGPGQPQHF. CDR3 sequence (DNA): TGTGCCAGCAGTTCCCGGGGGCCGGGGCAGCCCCAGCATTTT.

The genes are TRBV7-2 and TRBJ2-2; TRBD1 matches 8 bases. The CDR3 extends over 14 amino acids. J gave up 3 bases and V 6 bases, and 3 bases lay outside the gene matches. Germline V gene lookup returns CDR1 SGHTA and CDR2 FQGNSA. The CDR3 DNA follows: TGTGCCAGCAGGGGGGACAGGTACACCGGGGAGCTGTTTTTT. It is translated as CASRGDRYTGELFF.

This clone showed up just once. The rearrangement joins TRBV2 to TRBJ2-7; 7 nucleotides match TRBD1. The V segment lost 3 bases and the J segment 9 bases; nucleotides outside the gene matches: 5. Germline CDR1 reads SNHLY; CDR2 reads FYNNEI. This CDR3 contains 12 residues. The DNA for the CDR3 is TGTGCCAGCAGTGATTGGGGGACAGTGCAGTACTTC. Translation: CASSDWGTVQYF.

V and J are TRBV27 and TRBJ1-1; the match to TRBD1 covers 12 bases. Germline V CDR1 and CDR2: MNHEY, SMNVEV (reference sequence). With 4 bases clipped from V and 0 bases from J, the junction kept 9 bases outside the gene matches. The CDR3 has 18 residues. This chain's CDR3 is CASSSRDRGHWVNTEAFF. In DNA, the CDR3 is TGTGCCAGCAGTTCCCGGGACAGGGGGCATTGGGTGAACACTGAAGCTTTCTTT.

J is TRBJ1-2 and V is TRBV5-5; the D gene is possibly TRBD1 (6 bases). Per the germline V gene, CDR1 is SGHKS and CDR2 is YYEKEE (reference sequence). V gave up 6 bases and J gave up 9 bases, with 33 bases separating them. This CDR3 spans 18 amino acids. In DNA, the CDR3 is TGTGCCAGCAACCCAACAGGGAATAGACACGAGGAGGCTGGCAGCTACACCTTC. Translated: CASNPTGNRHEEAGSYTF.

DNA of the CDR3: TGTGCCATCAACAGGGGCCCGAATGAAAAACTGTTTTTT. It codes for CAINRGPNEKLFF. This chain joins TRBV28 and TRBJ1-4; 7 bases align to TRBD1. The germline V gene encodes CDR1 MDHEN and CDR2 SYDVKM. The CDR3 length is 13 residues. V was clipped by 10 bases and J by 5 bases; unmatched bases: 7. The variable domain in full, completed from reference TRBV28 and TRBJ1-4, reads DVKVTQSSRYLVKRTGEKVFLECVQDMDHENMFWYRQDPGLGLRLIYFSYDVKMKEKGDIPEGYSVSREKKERFSLILESASTNQTSMYLCAINRGPNEKLFFGSGTQLSVL.

Written as DNA, the CDR3 is TGTGCCAGCAGCTTAGTTTACAGGGCCGGGGTGAGCACTGAAGCTTTCTTT. Encoded protein: CASSLVYRAGVSTEAFF. J is TRBJ1-1 and V is TRBV7-9; D may be TRBD1 (6 bases). The CDR3 is made up of 17 amino acids. CDR1 SEHNR and CDR2 FQNEAQ come from the germline V gene (reference sequence). Trimming cost V 1 base and J 4 bases, with 19 bases left between them.

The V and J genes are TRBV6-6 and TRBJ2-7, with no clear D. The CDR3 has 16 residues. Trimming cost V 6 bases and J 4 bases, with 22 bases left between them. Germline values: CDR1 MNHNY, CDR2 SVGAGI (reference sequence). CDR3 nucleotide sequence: TGTGCCAGCAGCGATTGGGTAGTTAGGGTAGGGTACGAGCAGTACTTC. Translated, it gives CASSDWVVRVGYEQYF.

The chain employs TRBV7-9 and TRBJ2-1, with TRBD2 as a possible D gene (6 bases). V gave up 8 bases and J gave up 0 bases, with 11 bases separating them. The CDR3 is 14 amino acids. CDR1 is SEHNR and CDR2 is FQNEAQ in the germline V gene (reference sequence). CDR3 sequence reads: CASGGESSYNEQFF. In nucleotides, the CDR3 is TGTGCCAGCGGCGGGGAGAGCTCCTACAATGAGCAGTTCTTC.

The DNA of the CDR3 is TGTGCCAGCAGCTTAGGAGGACAGGGGGCGCGCAATGAGCAGTTCTTC. It codes for CASSLGGQGARNEQFF. The chain recombines TRBV7-2 with TRBJ2-1, with TRBD1 identical over 11 bases. Germline V gives CDR1 SGHTA, CDR2 FQGNSA. The junction had 5 bases not matched to a gene; V was cut back by 1 base and J by 6 bases. The CDR3 length is 16 residues.

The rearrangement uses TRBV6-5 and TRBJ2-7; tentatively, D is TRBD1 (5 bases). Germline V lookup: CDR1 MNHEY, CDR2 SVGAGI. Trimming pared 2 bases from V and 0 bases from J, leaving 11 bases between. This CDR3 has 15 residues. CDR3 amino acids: CASSYRPGHSYEQYF. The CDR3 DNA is TGTGCCAGCAGTTACAGGCCAGGGCACTCCTACGAGCAGTACTTC.

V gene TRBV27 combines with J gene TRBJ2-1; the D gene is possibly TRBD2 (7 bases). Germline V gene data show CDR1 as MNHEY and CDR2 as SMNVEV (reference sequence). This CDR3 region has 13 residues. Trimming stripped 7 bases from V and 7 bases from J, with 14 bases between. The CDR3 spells CASTLGGPNEQFF. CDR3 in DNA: TGTGCCAGCACCTTGGGGGGGCCGAATGAGCAGTTCTTC.

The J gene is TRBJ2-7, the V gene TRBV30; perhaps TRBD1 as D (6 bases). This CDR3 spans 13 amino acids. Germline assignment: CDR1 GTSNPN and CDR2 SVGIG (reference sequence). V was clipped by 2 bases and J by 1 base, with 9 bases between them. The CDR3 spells CAWSTGLSYEQYF. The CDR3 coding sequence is TGTGCCTGGAGTACAGGGTTGTCCTACGAGCAGTACTTC.

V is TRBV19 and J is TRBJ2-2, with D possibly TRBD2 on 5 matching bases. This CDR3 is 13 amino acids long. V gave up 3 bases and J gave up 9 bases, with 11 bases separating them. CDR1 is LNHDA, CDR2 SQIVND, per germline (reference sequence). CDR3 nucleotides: TGTGCCAGTAGTATTGTCCGGGATCGGGAGCTGTTTTTT. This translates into CASSIVRDRELFF. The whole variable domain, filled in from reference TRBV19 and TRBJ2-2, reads DGGITQSPKYLFRKEGQNVTLSCEQNLNHDAMYWYRQDPGQGLRLIYYSQIVNDFQKGDIAEGYSVSREKKESFPLTVTSAQKNPTAFYLCASSIVRDRELFFGEGSRLTVL.

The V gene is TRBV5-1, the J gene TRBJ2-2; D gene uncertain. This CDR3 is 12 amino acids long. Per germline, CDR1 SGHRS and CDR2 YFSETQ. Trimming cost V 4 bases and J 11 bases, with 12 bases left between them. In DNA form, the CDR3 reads TGCGCCAGCAGCCTGATAAGCAGAGAGCTGTTTTTT. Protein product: CASSLISRELFF.

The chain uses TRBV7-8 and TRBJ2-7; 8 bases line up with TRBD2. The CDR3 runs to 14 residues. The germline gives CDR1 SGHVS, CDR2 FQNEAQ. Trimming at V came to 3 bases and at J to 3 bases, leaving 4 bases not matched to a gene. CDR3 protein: CASSFSGTHYEQYF. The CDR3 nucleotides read TGTGCCAGCAGCTTTAGCGGGACACACTACGAGCAGTACTTC.

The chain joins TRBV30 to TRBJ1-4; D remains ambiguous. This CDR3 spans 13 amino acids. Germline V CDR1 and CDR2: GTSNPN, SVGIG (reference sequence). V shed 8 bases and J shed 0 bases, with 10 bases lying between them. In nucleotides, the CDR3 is TGTGCCGGCCTCAGTGCAACTAATGAAAAACTGTTTTTT. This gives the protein CAGLSATNEKLFF.

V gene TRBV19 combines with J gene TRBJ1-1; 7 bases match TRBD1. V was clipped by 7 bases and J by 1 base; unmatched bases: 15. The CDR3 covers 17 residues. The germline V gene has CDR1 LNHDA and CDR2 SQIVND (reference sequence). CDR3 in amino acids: CASKGWGGDRKNTEAFF. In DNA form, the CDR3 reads TGTGCCAGTAAAGGTTGGGGCGGGGACAGAAAGAACACTGAAGCTTTCTTT.